The clone carrying this T cell receptor (beta chain) was observed at least ten times. Its antigen is not identified. This entry belongs to a study of early T cells in non-severe SARS-CoV-2 infection. Study background: It was bulk RNA from unsorted whole blood that was sequenced, and the chains were unpaired. The study's findings and limits: Reliance on VDJdb matching favored anti-spike CD8 responses; private and CD4 specificities were missed.

TCRdb reanalysed the 5' RACE reads using MiXCR and keeps one entry per CDR3 protein. In the table there are tens of thousands of distinct CDR3 sequences, 5.6% of which are singletons. The sequence derives from an adult who was a healthcare worker with PCR-confirmed SARS-CoV-2 infection or an uninfected control (not recorded which). The sequenced sample consisted of whole blood.

The CDR3 sequence: CASSLVGLADQGELFF. The CDR3 DNA reads as TGTGCCAGCAGCTTGGTAGGGCTAGCGGACCAGGGGGAGCTGTTTTTT. The chain couples TRBV5-4 to TRBJ2-2, with 7 bases matching TRBD2. The CDR3 runs to 16 residues. The trim removed 0 bases at V and 8 bases at J, leaving 10 bases unmatched. Germline V lookup: CDR1 SGHNT, CDR2 YYREEE (reference sequence).